The T cell receptor beta chain described here comes from a study of CD8+ T cells in alopecia areata. Note on this clone: Its cognate antigen is unknown.

cDNA prepared by RNA extraction and subsequent reverse transcription served as the template for sequencing. The data were produced by immunoSEQ multiplex PCR, yet TCRdb's version contains in-frame clones alone and is incomplete. The sample shows about 180,000 clones, approximately 59% of them seen only once. Trimming pared 4 bases from V and 4 bases from J, leaving 18 bases between. Germline V lookup: CDR1 SGHNT, CDR2 YYREEE (reference sequence). The CDR3 covers 17 residues. The treatment was: oral pan-JAK inhibitor, 5-10 mg twice daily. CD4+ and CD8+ T cells were sorted from PBMCs stained for CD3, CD4 and CD8. Points from the study as a whole: There was only one nonresponder, so it was unclear how baseline CD8+ expansion relates to response. Greater clonality was observed in lesional scalp samples, especially alopecia totalis/universalis, versus normal scalp. Persistence of many expanded lesional clones was seen in scalp and blood during tofacitinib.

This sample comprised CD4+ T cells sorted from blood, obtained at approximately week 60, from a patient treated with tofacitinib. J is TRBJ2-6 and V is TRBV5-4, with D possibly TRBD1 on 6 matching bases. The sequence was collected from a human donor with alopecia areata. The DNA for the CDR3 is TGTGCCAGCAGCCCCCCACAACAGGGAGTAGGGGCCAACGTCCTGACTTTC. Amino acids: CASSPPQQGVGANVLTF.